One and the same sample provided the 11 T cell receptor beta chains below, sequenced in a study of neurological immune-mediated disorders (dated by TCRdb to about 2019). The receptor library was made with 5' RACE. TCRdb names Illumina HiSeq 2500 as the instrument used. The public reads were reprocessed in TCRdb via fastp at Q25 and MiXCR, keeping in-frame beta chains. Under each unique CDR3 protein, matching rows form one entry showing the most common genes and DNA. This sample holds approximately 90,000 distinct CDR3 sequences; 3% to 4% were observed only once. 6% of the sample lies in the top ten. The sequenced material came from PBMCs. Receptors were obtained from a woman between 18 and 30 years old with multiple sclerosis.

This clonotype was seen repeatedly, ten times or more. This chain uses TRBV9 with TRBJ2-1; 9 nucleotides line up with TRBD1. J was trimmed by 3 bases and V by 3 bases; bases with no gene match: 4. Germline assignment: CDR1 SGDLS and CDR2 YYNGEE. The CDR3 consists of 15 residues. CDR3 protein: CASSATGGFYNEQFF. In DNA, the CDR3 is TGTGCCAGCAGCGCAACAGGGGGCTTCTACAATGAGCAGTTCTTC.

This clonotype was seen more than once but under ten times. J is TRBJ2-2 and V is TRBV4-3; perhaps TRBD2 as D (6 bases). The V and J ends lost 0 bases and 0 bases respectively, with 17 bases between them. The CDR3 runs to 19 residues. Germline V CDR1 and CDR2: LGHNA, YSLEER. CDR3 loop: CASSQDIKGTAANTGELFF. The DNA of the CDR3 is TGCGCCAGCAGCCAAGATATAAAGGGGACTGCAGCGAACACCGGGGAGCTGTTTTTT.

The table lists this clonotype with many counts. The CDR3 sequence: CASSSRGASANTGELFF. CDR3 DNA: TGCGCCAGCAGCTCCAGGGGCGCCTCCGCGAACACCGGGGAGCTGTTTTTT. The J gene is TRBJ2-2, the V gene TRBV5-1, with D perhaps matching TRBD1 (6 bases). Germline values: CDR1 SGHRS, CDR2 YFSETQ. The CDR3 spans 17 residues. Trimming took off 3 bases at V and 0 bases at J, with 15 bases between the two ends.

CDR3: CASSLPGADTEAFF. Written as DNA, the CDR3 is TGTGCCAGCAGCTTACCAGGGGCGGACACTGAAGCTTTCTTT. The chain carries TRBV7-9 and TRBJ1-1; D is possibly TRBD1 (6 bases). The CDR3 has 14 amino acids. V lost 2 bases and J 3 bases, leaving 10 bases between the germline ends. CDR1 is SEHNR, CDR2 FQNEAQ, per germline (reference sequence).

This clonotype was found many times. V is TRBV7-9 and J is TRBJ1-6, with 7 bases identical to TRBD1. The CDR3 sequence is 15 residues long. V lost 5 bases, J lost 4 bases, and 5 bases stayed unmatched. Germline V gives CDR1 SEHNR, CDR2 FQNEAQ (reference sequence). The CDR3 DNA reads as TGTGCCAGCAGCACAACGGGACAGTATAATTCACCCCTCCACTTT. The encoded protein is CASSTTGQYNSPLHF.

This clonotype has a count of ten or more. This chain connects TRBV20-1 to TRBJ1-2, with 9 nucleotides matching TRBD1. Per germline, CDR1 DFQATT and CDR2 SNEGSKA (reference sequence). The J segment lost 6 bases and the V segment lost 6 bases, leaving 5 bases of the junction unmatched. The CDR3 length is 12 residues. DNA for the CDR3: TGCAGTGCGAGGACAGGGGTGAATGGCTACACCTTC. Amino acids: CSARTGVNGYTF.

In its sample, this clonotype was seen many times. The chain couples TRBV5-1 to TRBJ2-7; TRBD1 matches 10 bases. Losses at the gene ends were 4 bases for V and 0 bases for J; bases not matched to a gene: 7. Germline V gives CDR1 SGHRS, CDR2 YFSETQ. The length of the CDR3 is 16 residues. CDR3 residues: CASSLTGQGSSYEQYF. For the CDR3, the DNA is TGCGCCAGCAGCCTAACGGGACAGGGGAGCTCCTACGAGCAGTACTTC. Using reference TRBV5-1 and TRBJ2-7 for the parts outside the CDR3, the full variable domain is KAGVTQTPRYLIKTRGQQVTLSCSPISGHRSVSWYQQTPGQGLQFLFEYFSETQRNKGNFPGRFSGRQFSNSRSEMNVSTLELGDSALYLCASSLTGQGSSYEQYFGPGTRLTVT.

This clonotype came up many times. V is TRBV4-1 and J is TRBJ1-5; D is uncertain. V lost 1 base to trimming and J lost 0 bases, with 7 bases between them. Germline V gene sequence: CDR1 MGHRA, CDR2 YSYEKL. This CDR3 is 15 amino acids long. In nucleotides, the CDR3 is TGCGCCAGCAGCCAAGTGGCGGATAGCAATCAGCCCCAGCATTTT. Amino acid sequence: CASSQVADSNQPQHF.

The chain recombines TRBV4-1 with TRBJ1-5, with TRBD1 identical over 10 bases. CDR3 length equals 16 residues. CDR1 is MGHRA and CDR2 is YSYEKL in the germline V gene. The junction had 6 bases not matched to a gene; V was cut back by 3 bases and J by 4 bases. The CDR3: CASSHTGTGANQPQHF. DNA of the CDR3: TGCGCCAGCAGCCATACCGGGACAGGGGCTAATCAGCCCCAGCATTTT.

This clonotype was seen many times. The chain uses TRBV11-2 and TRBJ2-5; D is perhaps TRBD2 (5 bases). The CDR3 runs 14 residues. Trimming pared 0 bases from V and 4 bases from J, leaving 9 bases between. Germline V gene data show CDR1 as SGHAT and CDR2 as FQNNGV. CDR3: CASSLERLAETQYF. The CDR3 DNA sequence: TGTGCCAGCAGCTTAGAACGTCTAGCAGAGACCCAGTACTTC.

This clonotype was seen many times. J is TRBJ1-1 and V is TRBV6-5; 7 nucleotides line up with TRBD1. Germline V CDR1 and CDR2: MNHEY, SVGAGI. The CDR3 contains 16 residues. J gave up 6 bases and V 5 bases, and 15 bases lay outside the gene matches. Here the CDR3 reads CASSAKRQGKGSEAFF. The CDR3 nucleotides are TGTGCCAGCAGTGCGAAACGACAGGGTAAAGGGTCTGAAGCTTTCTTT.